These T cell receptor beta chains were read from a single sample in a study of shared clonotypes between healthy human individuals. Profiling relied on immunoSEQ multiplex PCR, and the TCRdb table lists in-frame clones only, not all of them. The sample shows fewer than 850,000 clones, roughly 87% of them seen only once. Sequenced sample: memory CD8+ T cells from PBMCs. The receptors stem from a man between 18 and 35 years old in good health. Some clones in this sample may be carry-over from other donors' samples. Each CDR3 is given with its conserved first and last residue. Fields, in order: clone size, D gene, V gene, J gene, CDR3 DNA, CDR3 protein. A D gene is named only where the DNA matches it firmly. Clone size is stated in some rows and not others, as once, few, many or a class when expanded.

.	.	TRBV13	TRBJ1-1	TGTGCCAGCAGCTACGGACGTGCCCCTGAAGCTTTCTTT	CASSYGRAPEAFF
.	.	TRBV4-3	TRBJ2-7	TGCGCCAGCAGCCAAGAACTGGTTCAGGTACCCCACGAGCAGTACTTC	CASSQELVQVPHEQYF
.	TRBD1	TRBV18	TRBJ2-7	TGTGCCAGCTCATCGGACAGGGGGGGCTACGAGCAGTACTTC	CASSSDRGGYEQYF
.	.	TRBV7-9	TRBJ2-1	TGTGCCGTCGGTATCAATGAGCAGTTCTTC	CAVGINEQFF
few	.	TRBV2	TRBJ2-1	TGTGCCAGCAGTGAAAACCACAATGAGCAGTTCTTC	CASSENHNEQFF
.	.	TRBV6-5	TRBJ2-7	TGTGCCAGCAGTTACACGACCAGGGACGAGCAGTACTTC	CASSYTTRDEQYF
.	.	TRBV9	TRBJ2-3	TGTGCCAGCAGCGAATCGGGACAACTTGACACAGATACGCAGTATTTT	CASSESGQLDTDTQYF
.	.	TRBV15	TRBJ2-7	TGTGCCACCAGCAGAGATATTGTAATGGAATCGCGATCCTACGAGCAGTACTTC	CATSRDIVMESRSYEQYF
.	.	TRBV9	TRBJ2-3	TGTGCCAGCAGCCCCCACCCCGATACGCAGTATTTT	CASSPHPDTQYF
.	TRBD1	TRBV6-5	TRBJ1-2	TGTGCCAGCAGCCTAAGAGGACAGGGGGCGGCTGGCTACACCTTC	CASSLRGQGAAGYTF
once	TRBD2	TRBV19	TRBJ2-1	TGTGCCAGTAGCATCACTAGCGTGGCCTACAATGAGCAGTTCTTC	CASSITSVAYNEQFF
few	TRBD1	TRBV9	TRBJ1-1	TGTGCCAGCAGCTTGGGGGAGACAGGGAACCCTGAAGCTTTCTTT	CASSLGETGNPEAFF
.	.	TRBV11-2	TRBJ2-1	TGTGCCAGCAGCTTCCGCGAGCAGTTCTTC	CASSFREQFF
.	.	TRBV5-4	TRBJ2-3	TGTGCCAGCAGACAAGACATCCCCGTTGGGTTCACAGATACGCAGTATTTT	CASRQDIPVGFTDTQYF
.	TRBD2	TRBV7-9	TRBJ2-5	TGTGCCAGCAGCTTACCTCTAGCGGGAGTAGAGACCCAGTACTTC	CASSLPLAGVETQYF
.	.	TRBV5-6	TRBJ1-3	TGTGCCAGCAGCTTGCCAGGCTCTGGAAACACCATATATTTT	CASSLPGSGNTIYF
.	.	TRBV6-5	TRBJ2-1	TGTGCCACCGGAGAACCCAATGAGCAGTTCTTC	CATGEPNEQFF
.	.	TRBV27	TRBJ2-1	TGTGCCAGCAGTATGGGGCAGTGGACAGAGCAGTTCTTC	CASSMGQWTEQFF
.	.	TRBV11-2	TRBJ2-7	TGTGCCAGCAGCACGGGCCCAGGCATATACGAGCAGTACTTC	CASSTGPGIYEQYF
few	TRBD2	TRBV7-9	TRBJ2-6	TGTGCCAGCAGCCAAAGGACTAGCCGACCTATCTCGGGGGCCAACGTCCTGACTTTC	CASSQRTSRPISGANVLTF
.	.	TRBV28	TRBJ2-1	TGTGCCAGCAGTTTTCTGCCGGGCGATGCGAGCTCCTACAATGAGCAGTTCTTC	CASSFLPGDASSYNEQFF
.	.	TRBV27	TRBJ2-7	TGTGCCAGCAGTTCGCGAGTGGGGCCTGACCGGGGCGAGCAGTACTTC	CASSSRVGPDRGEQYF
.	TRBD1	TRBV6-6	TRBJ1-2	TGTGCCAGCAGTTCAGACCGGGACAGGGTTAACTATGGCTACACCTTC	CASSSDRDRVNYGYTF
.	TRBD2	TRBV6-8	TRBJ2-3	TGTGCCAGCAGACACACAACTAGCGTCCGCACAGATACGCAGTATTTT	CASRHTTSVRTDTQYF
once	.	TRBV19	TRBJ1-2	TGTGCCAGTAGTATTCGAGGGCAGGGAGGATTTGGCTACACCTTC	CASSIRGQGGFGYTF
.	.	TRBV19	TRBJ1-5	TGTGCCAGTAGTCTAAGACAGTCCAATCAGCCCCAGCATTTT	CASSLRQSNQPQHF
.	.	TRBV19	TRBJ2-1	TGTGCCAGTAGTCGCCCAGGGGGGTACAATGAGCAGTTCTTC	CASSRPGGYNEQFF
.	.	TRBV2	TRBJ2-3	TGTGCCAGCAGTGAACGAAGGGTTGGGACAGATACGCAGTATTTT	CASSERRVGTDTQYF
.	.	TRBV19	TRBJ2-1	TGTGCCAGTAGACCGCCGATAGGTCACTACAATGAGCAGTTCTTC	CASRPPIGHYNEQFF
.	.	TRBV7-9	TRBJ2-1	TGTGCCAGCAGCTTATCACTAGCCGGGCCTCGCAGTACTGAGCAGTTCTTC	CASSLSLAGPRSTEQFF
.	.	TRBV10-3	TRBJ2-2	TGTGCCATCAGTGAGTCGATAATGCCGGGGTCAGGGGATTACACCGGGGAGCTGTTTTTT	CAISESIMPGSGDYTGELFF
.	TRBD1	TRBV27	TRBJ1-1	TGTGCCAGCAGCTCTCCCGGGACAGGGAGGACTGAAGCTTTCTTT	CASSSPGTGRTEAFF
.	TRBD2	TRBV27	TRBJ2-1	TGTGCCAGCAGCCTAACCGTACTAGCGGGAGGGGACAATGAGCAGTTCTTC	CASSLTVLAGGDNEQFF
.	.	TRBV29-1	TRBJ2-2	TGCAGCGTCTCAACGACAGATAGCTACACCGGGGAGCTGTTTTTT	CSVSTTDSYTGELFF
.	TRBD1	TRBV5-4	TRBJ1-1	TGTGCCAGCAGCTTCCCAGGGGGTGAAGCTTTCTTT	CASSFPGGEAFF
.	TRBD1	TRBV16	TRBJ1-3	TGTGCCAGCAGCCACGACAGGGTCGCTCCTGGAAACACCATATATTTT	CASSHDRVAPGNTIYF
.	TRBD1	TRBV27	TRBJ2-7	TGTGCCAGCAGTCCAAGACAGGGTCAATCCTACGAGCAGTACTTC	CASSPRQGQSYEQYF
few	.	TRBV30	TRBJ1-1	TGTGCCTGGACGGGCCGGTCGATGAACACTGAAGCTTTCTTT	CAWTGRSMNTEAFF
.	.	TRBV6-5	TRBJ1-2	TGTGCCAGCAGTTACTCTAGAGAACGAGGCTACACCTTC	CASSYSRERGYTF
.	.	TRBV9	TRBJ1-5	TGTGCCAGCAGCGTAGGAGGGGGTAATCAGCCCCAGCATTTT	CASSVGGGNQPQHF
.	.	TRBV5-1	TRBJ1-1	TGCGCCAGCAGCTTGACGGGGGGGAACACTGAAGCTTTCTTT	CASSLTGGNTEAFF
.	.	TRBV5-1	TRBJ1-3	TGCGCCAGCAGGGACCTCGACAGCTCTGGAAACACCATATATTTT	CASRDLDSSGNTIYF
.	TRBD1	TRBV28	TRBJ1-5	TGTGCCAGCCTTCGAGACAGGGAACCCAATCAGCCCCAGCATTTT	CASLRDREPNQPQHF
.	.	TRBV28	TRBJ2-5	TGTGCCAGCAGTTTAAGCAAAGAGACCCAGTACTTC	CASSLSKETQYF
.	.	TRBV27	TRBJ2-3	TGTGCCAGCAGTTTACTCCTAGAACGAGGTACGCAGTATTTT	CASSLLLERGTQYF
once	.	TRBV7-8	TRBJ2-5	TGTGCCAGCAGCTTGGTCGTTCGGTCCCCAATGAAGGAGGAAAAAGAGACCCAGTACTTC	CASSLVVRSPMKEEKETQYF
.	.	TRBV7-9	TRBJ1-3	TGTGCCAGCAGCTTTAGAGTGACCTCTGGAAACACCATATATTTT	CASSFRVTSGNTIYF
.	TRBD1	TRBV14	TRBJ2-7	TGTGCCAGCAGCCAAGGCCTACAGGGGCGACACGAGCAGTACTTC	CASSQGLQGRHEQYF
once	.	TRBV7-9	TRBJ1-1	TGTGCCAGCAGCTCCCCCAGGAATTCCTTTGAAGCTTTCTTT	CASSSPRNSFEAFF
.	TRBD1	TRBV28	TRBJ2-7	TGTGCCAGCAGTTTTAACCGACAGGGGCACTCCTACGAGCAGTACTTC	CASSFNRQGHSYEQYF